This TCR beta chain was recorded in a study of blood T cell repertoires in COVID-19. Study-wide background: Both acute and convalescent COVID-19 samples were obtained from the United States, Italy and Spain.

Repertoires were generated with immunoSEQ multiplex PCR, while TCRdb's copy carries only in-frame clones and drops some. This repertoire shows roughly 410,000 clones, around nine tenths found once; its top ten account for roughly 1.6%. Germline V gene sequence: CDR1 GTSNPN, CDR2 SVGIG (reference sequence). Trimming removed 1 base at V and 4 bases at J, with 16 bases between. The CDR3 contains 15 residues. Patients in Seattle were enrolled during active infection, then followed longitudinally. This sequence joins TRBV30 and TRBJ1-2; D not resolved. Sequencing used peripheral blood. The receptor was isolated from a woman aged 40 to 50 with COVID-19, enrolled during active disease. The CDR3: CAWSGLETGSYGYTF. DNA for the CDR3: TGTGCCTGGAGTGGTCTAGAAACGGGGAGCTATGGCTACACCTTC.